This passage covers 11 T cell receptor beta chains from one sample sequenced in a study of blood T cell repertoires in COVID-19. Some clones are missing from TCRdb's copy, which holds only in-frame ones; the method was immunoSEQ multiplex PCR. The sample lists fewer than 300,000 clones; 80% to 85% were seen once. The sequenced material came from peripheral blood. All receptors come from a woman aged 60-75 years with active or convalescent COVID-19.

The V and J genes are TRBV23-1 and TRBJ1-5; possible D gene TRBD1, 5 bases. TRBV23-1 carries the ORF label, with uncertain function. This CDR3 has 14 amino acids. V lost 3 bases to trimming and J lost 7 bases, with 13 bases between them. Here the CDR3 reads CASSQRRGRQPQHF. The CDR3 DNA reads TGCGCCAGCAGTCAGAGGAGGGGTAGACAGCCCCAGCATTTT.

The chain recombines TRBV19 with TRBJ2-5, with TRBD2 matching over 8 bases. The CDR3 contains 13 residues. Germline CDR1 and CDR2: LNHDA and SQIVND (reference sequence). Germline trimming cut 5 bases from V and 5 bases from J; bases unmatched to any gene: 4. In nucleotides, the CDR3 is TGTGCCAGTAGTTTCGGGGGGGAGGAGACCCAGTACTTC. Protein sequence: CASSFGGEETQYF. Supplemented by reference TRBV19 and TRBJ2-5, the full variable domain reads DGGITQSPKYLFRKEGQNVTLSCEQNLNHDAMYWYRQDPGQGLRLIYYSQIVNDFQKGDIAEGYSVSREKKESFPLTVTSAQKNPTAFYLCASSFGGEETQYFGPGTRLLVL.

This sequence joins TRBV27 and TRBJ1-2; D might be TRBD1 (5 bases). The V gene's germline CDR1 is MNHEY and CDR2 SMNVEV (reference sequence). The germline V and J ends were trimmed by 4 bases and 9 bases, with 12 bases remaining between them. The CDR3 spans 12 residues. The CDR3 sequence: CASSYGGKSYTF. DNA for the CDR3: TGTGCCAGCAGTTACGGGGGAAAGAGCTACACCTTC.

The chain couples TRBV2 to TRBJ1-2, with a tentative D call TRBD1 (5 bases). Trimming shortened V by 3 bases and J by 0 bases, and 8 bases separated the two germline ends. The CDR3 has 14 amino acids. The germline V gene has CDR1 SNHLY and CDR2 FYNNEI. The CDR3 here is CASSDAGPNYGYTF. The CDR3 DNA is TGTGCCAGCAGTGATGCAGGGCCTAACTATGGCTACACCTTC. Looking up the rest from reference TRBV2 and TRBJ1-2 gives the full variable domain: EPEVTQTPSHQVTQMGQEVILRCVPISNHLYFYWYRQILGQKVEFLVSFYNNEISEKSEIFDDQFSVERPDGSNFTLKIRSTKLEDSAMYFCASSDAGPNYGYTFGSGTRLTVV.

The rearrangement joins TRBV6-5 to TRBJ2-5, with 11 bases fitting TRBD1. The CDR3 totals 15 residues. The trim removed 6 bases at V and 0 bases at J, leaving 3 bases unmatched. Germline V CDR1 and CDR2: MNHEY, SVGAGI. The CDR3 protein is CASRWGQGDQETQYF. CDR3 bases: TGTGCCAGCAGGTGGGGACAGGGGGACCAAGAGACCCAGTACTTC.

The chain is built from TRBV19 and TRBJ1-4, with 9 bases aligning to TRBD1. CDR3 size: 14 residues. Losses at the gene ends were 4 bases for V and 7 bases for J; bases not matched to a gene: 4. Per the germline V gene, CDR1 is LNHDA and CDR2 is SQIVND (reference sequence). The CDR3 is CASSSTGGVEKLFF. The CDR3 nucleotides read TGTGCCAGTAGTAGCACAGGGGGCGTTGAAAAACTGTTTTTT.

This chain uses TRBV6-5 with TRBJ2-7; 7 positions match TRBD1. The CDR3 consists of 14 residues. Germline lookup yields CDR1 MNHEY and CDR2 SVGAGI. The J segment lost 1 base and the V segment lost 5 bases, leaving 5 bases of the junction unmatched. Written as DNA, the CDR3 is TGTGCCAGCAGTCCCGGACAGGCATCCTACGAGCAGTACTTC. Encoded protein: CASSPGQASYEQYF.

This chain connects TRBV6-6 to TRBJ1-1; the D gene is possibly TRBD1 (6 bases). Per the germline V gene, CDR1 is MNHNY and CDR2 is SVGAGI (reference sequence). Deletions cut 8 bases from V and 3 bases from J, with 22 bases between. CDR3 length equals 16 residues. The CDR3 protein is CASRQEDGGRYTEAFF. CDR3 DNA: TGTGCCAGCCGACAGGAGGACGGGGGGAGGTACACTGAAGCTTTCTTT.

The chain links TRBV20-1 to TRBJ2-3, with 10 bases aligning to TRBD1. The CDR3 extends over 14 amino acids. Germline assignment: CDR1 DFQATT and CDR2 SNEGSKA (reference sequence). V shed 3 bases and J 6 bases; nucleotides not matched to a gene: 6. The CDR3 spells CSASRGTGDDTQYF. The CDR3, as DNA: TGCAGTGCTAGTCGGGGGACAGGGGATGATACGCAGTATTTT.

The chain links TRBV6-6 to TRBJ1-4, with a possible D match to TRBD1 (5 bases). Trimming pared 7 bases from V and 6 bases from J, leaving 18 bases between. The CDR3 length is 15 residues. The germline V gene has CDR1 MNHNY and CDR2 SVGAGI (reference sequence). CDR3 loop: CASTGRAWVDEKLFF. CDR3 nucleotides: TGTGCCAGCACCGGCAGGGCTTGGGTGGATGAAAAACTGTTTTTT.

This clone was counted between two and nine times. CDR3 DNA: TGTGCCAGCAGTTACGGGGCAGACCCTAGGGGCTACACCTTC. Its protein is CASSYGADPRGYTF. The chain employs TRBV6-2 or TRBV6-3 and TRBJ1-2, with D possibly being TRBD1 (5 bases). CDR1 is MNHEY and CDR2 is SVGEGT in the germline V gene. The V gene lost 2 bases and the J gene lost 8 bases, with 15 bases spanning the gap. The CDR3 has 14 residues.